A few counts support the clone carrying this T cell receptor beta chain. The target antigen is unknown. CDR1 is PRHDT and CDR2 is FYEKMQ in the germline V gene (reference sequence). V gave up 5 bases and J gave up 7 bases; unmatched junction bases: 14. The CDR3 sequence is 16 residues long. Measured with immunoSEQ multiplex PCR; TCRdb has only the in-frame clones, and not every one. The sample has 2 million to 2.5 million clones; roughly 93% are singletons. The sample comes from a study of shared clonotypes between healthy human individuals. The wider study: CD8 memory received one plate per donor, CD8 naive two, CD4 memory three and CD4 naive three.

Study conclusions and caveats: Rarefaction demonstrated incomplete sorted-subset sequencing despite large depth. The low donor count limited represented genetic and exposure-history diversity.

This sequence was found in a man younger than 30 in good health. Some clones in this sample may be carry-over from other donors' samples. The sequenced sample was naive CD4+ T cells from PBMCs. Subset meaning: CD45RA+ positively selected. V usage is TRBV13 and J usage is TRBJ2-1, with TRBD2 matching 7 bases. DNA for the CDR3: TGTGCCAGCAGCAACCAGTGGCGGGAGTTTGATAATGAGCAGTTCTTC. Its translation is CASSNQWREFDNEQFF.